This TCR beta chain derives from a study of monozygotic twins with inflammatory bowel disease. Study-wide points: Among T cells, the various subtypes were not distinguishable. On the inverse Simpson index, IBD patients scored lower for TCRbeta diversity than healthy co-twins.

Each of the TCR libraries took roughly 3,400 ng of total RNA. From the 5' RACE reads, TCRdb lists one entry per CDR3 protein and no DNA. Listed are 440,000 or so distinct CDR3 sequences; roughly 2.5% falls within the top ten. Germline CDR1 is DFQATT and CDR2 is SNEGSKA (reference sequence). The CDR3 extends over 14 amino acids. On this clonotype itself: Its antigen is still unknown.

The sequence derives from a human donor with ulcerative colitis or Crohn's disease, or a healthy co-twin of an affected twin (not recorded which). Sequenced: blood. This rearrangement joins TRBV20-1 to TRBJ2-1. CDR3 region: CSARDGDSYNEQFF.